This TCR beta chain is from a study of blood T cell repertoires in COVID-19. Study summary: From T cells, B-cell-depleted T cells, or PBMCs came the material, which was cDNA or gDNA.

As processed by the authors: Estimated nucleated cell counts came from reference gene primer amplification. TCRdb's table, derived via immunoSEQ multiplex PCR, lists solely in-frame clones and lacks some. The V and J calls and clone size are taken from that table; D and trimming were inferred from the DNA. The sample lists roughly 260,000 clones; about 89% were seen once. Per the germline V gene, CDR1 is SGHVS and CDR2 is FQNEAQ. V lost 5 bases to trimming and J lost 2 bases; unmatched junction nucleotides: 8. CDR3 length: 15 residues. The clonotype comes from a man aged 35 to 55 who had recovered from COVID-19. The V call is TRBV7-8, the J call TRBJ2-7; 8 nucleotides line up with TRBD1. What was sequenced was peripheral blood. CDR3 nucleotide sequence: TGTGCCAGCAGCCCTAGGACAGGGTCCCCCTACGAGCAGTACTTC. Its protein product is CASSPRTGSPYEQYF.